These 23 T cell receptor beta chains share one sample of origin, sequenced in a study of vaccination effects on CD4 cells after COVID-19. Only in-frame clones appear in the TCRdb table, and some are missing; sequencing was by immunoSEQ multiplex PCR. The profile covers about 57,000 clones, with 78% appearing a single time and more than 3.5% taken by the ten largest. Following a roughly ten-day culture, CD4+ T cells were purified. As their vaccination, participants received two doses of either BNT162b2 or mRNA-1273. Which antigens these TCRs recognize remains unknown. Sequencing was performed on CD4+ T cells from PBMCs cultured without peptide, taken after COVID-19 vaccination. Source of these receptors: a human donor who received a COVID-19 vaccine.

In DNA, the CDR3 is TGCAGCGCAATGAATCAAGAGACCCAGTACTTC. The encoded protein is CSAMNQETQYF. V gene TRBV29-1 combines with J gene TRBJ2-5, with D hard to call. The CDR3 runs to 11 residues. V was shortened by 7 bases and J by 2 bases, with 8 bases between the two germline ends. The germline V gene has CDR1 SQVTM and CDR2 ANQGSEA.

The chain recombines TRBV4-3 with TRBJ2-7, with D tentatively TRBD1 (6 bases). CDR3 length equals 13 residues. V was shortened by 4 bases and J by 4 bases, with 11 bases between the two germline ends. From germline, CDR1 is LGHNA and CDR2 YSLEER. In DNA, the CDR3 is TGCGCCAGCAGCCGGGTCAGGGGTTACGAGCAGTACTTC. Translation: CASSRVRGYEQYF.

For the CDR3, the DNA is TGCGCCAGCAGCTTTGAGGGGAACACTGAAGCTTTCTTT. The encoded protein is CASSFEGNTEAFF. V and J are TRBV5-1 and TRBJ1-1; no reliable D call. Trimming left V 2 bases short and J 1 base short, with 6 bases between. Germline V CDR1 and CDR2: SGHRS, YFSETQ. The CDR3 is 13 residues long.

The CDR3 loop reads CASSQPPLNGGSLLYEQYF. In DNA form, the CDR3 reads TGTGCCAGCAGCCAACCCCCCCTTAACGGGGGGTCCCTACTCTACGAGCAGTACTTC. This chain links TRBV5-5 with TRBJ2-7; 7 nucleotides match TRBD2. The V gene end was trimmed by 4 bases and the J gene end by 3 bases; junction bases not matched to a gene: 22. The CDR3 consists of 19 residues. CDR1 SGHKS and CDR2 YYEKEE come from the germline V gene (reference sequence).

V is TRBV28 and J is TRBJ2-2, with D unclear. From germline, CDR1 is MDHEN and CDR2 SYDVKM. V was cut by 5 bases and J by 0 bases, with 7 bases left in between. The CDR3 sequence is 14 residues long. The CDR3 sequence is CASSPPSNTGELFF. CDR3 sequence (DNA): TGTGCCAGCAGTCCACCCTCGAACACCGGGGAGCTGTTTTTT.

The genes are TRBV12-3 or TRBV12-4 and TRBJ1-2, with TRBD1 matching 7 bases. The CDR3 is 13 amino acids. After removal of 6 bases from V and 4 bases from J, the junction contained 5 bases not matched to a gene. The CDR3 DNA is TGTGCCAGCAGCCCGACAGGGCGCTATGGCTACACCTTC. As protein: CASSPTGRYGYTF.

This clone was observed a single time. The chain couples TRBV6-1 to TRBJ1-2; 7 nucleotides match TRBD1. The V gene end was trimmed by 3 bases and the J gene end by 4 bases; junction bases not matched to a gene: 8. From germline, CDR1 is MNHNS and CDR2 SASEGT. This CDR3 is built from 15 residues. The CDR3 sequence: CASSEMSQGGYGYTF. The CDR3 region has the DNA TGTGCCAGCAGTGAGATGAGCCAGGGGGGCTATGGCTACACCTTC.

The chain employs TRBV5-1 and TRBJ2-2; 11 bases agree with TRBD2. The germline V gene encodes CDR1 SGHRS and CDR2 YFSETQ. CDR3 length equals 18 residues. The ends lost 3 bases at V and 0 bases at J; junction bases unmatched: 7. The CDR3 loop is CASSSGPSGGTNTGELFF. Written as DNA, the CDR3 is TGCGCCAGCAGCTCGGGACCTAGCGGGGGGACGAACACCGGGGAGCTGTTTTTT.

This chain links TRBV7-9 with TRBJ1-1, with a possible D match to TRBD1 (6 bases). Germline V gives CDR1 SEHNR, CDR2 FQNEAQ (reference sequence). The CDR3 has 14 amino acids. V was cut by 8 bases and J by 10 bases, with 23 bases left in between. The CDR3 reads CASFPAAQTGVAFF. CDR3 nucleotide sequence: TGTGCCAGCTTCCCCGCGGCACAGACAGGTGTAGCTTTCTTT.

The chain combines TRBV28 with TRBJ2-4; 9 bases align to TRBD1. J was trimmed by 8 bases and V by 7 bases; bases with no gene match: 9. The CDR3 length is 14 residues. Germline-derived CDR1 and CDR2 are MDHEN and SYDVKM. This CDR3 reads CASTTGQGYDIQYF. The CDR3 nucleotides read TGTGCCAGCACCACGGGACAGGGTTATGACATTCAGTACTTC. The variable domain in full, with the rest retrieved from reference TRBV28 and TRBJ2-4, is DVKVTQSSRYLVKRTGEKVFLECVQDMDHENMFWYRQDPGLGLRLIYFSYDVKMKEKGDIPEGYSVSREKKERFSLILESASTNQTSMYLCASTTGQGYDIQYFGAGTRLSVL.

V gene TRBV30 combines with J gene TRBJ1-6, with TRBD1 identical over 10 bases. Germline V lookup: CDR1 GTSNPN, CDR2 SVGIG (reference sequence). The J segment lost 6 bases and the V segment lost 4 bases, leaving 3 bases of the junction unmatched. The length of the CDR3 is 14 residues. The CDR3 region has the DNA TGTGCCTGGACCCGGGACAGGGGTAATTCACCCCTCCACTTT. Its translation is CAWTRDRGNSPLHF.

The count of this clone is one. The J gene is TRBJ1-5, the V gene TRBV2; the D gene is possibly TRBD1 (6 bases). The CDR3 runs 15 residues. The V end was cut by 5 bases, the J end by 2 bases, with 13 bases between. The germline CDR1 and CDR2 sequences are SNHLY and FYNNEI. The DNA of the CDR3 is TGTGCCAGCAGTAAGGACAGAATCGGCAATCAGCCCCAGCATTTT. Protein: CASSKDRIGNQPQHF.

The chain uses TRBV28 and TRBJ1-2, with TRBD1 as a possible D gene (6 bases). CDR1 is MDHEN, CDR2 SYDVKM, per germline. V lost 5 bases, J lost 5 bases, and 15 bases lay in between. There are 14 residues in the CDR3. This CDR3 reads CASSPGGHPYGYTF. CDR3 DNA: TGTGCCAGCAGTCCGGGGGGACACCCATATGGCTACACCTTC.

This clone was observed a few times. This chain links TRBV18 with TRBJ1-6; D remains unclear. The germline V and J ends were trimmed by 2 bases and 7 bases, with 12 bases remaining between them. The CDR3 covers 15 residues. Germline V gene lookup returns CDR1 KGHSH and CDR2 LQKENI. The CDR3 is CASSPDYLANSPLHF. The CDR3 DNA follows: TGTGCCAGCTCACCAGACTACCTAGCCAATTCACCCCTCCACTTT.

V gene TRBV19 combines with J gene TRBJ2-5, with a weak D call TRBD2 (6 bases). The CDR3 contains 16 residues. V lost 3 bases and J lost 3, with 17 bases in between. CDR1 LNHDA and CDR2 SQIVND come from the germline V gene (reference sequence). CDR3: CASSIPGGALEETQYF. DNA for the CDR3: TGTGCCAGTAGTATCCCCGGAGGGGCGCTGGAAGAGACCCAGTACTTC. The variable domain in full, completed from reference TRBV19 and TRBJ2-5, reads DGGITQSPKYLFRKEGQNVTLSCEQNLNHDAMYWYRQDPGQGLRLIYYSQIVNDFQKGDIAEGYSVSREKKESFPLTVTSAQKNPTAFYLCASSIPGGALEETQYFGPGTRLLVL.

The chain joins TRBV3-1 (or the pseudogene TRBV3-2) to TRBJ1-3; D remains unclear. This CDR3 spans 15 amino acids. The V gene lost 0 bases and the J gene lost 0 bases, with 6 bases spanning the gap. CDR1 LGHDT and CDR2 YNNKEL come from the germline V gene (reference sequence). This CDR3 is CASSQERVSGNTIYF. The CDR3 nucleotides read TGTGCCAGCAGCCAAGAGAGGGTCTCTGGAAACACCATATATTTT.

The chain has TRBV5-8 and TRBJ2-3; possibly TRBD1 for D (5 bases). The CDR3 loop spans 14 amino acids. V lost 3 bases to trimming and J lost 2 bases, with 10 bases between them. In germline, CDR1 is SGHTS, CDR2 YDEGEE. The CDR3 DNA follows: TGTGCCAGCAGCTCCGGACATCCCACAGATACGCAGTATTTT. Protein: CASSSGHPTDTQYF.

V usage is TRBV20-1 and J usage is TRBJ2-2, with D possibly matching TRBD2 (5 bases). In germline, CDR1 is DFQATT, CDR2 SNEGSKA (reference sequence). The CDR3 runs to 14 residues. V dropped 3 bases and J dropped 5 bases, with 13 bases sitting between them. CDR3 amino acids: CSASLALGTGELFF. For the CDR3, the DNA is TGCAGTGCTAGTCTAGCCCTGGGGACCGGGGAGCTGTTTTTT.

The CDR3 reads CASSIRGALYEQYF. CDR3 sequence (DNA): TGTGCCAGTAGTATCAGGGGAGCCTTGTACGAGCAGTACTTC. This chain uses TRBV19 with TRBJ2-7; a weak D match, TRBD1 (6 bases). Germline lookup yields CDR1 LNHDA and CDR2 SQIVND (reference sequence). V lost 3 bases and J 4 bases, leaving 13 bases between the germline ends. CDR3 length: 14 residues.

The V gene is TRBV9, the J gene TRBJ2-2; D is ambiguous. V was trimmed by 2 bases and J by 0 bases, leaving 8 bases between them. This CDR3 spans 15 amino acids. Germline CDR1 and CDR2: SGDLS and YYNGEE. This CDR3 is CASSVMGTNTGELFF. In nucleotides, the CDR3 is TGTGCCAGCAGCGTCATGGGGACGAACACCGGGGAGCTGTTTTTT.

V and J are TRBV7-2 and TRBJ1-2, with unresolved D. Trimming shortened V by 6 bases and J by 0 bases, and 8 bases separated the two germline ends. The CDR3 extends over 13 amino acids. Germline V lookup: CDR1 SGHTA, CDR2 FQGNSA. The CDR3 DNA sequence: TGTGCCAGCAGTCCAGATACTAACTATGGCTACACCTTC. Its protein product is CASSPDTNYGYTF.

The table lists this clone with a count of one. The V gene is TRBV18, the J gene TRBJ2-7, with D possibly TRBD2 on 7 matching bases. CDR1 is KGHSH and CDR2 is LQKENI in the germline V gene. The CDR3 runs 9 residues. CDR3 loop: CAGGPEQYF. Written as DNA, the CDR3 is TGTGCGGGGGGGCCCGAGCAGTACTTC.

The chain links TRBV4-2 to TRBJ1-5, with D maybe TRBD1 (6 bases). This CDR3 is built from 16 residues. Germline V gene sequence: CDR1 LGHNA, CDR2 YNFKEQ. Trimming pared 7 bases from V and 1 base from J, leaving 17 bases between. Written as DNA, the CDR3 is TGTGCCAGCACCCCCGGGGGCGCTGGGAGCAATCAGCCCCAGCATTTT. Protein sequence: CASTPGGAGSNQPQHF.